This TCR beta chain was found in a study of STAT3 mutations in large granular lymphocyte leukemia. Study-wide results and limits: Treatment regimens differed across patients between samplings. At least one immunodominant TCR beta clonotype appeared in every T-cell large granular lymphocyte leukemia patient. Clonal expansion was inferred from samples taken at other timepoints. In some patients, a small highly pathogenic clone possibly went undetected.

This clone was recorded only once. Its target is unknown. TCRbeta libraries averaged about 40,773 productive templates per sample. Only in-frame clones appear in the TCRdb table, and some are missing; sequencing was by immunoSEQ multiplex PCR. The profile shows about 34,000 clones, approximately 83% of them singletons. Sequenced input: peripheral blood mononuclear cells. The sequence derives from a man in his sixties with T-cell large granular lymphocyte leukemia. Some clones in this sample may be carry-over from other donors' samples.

CDR3 coding DNA: TGCAGCGTTGAAGATCTCGGCAGGGGGCTTGGCGGGGAGCTGTTTTTT. Amino acid sequence: CSVEDLGRGLGGELFF. This chain uses TRBV29-1 with TRBJ2-2; 8 positions match TRBD1. This CDR3 region has 16 residues. V trimming: 0 bases; J trimming: 7 bases; junction bases outside the gene matches: 10. Germline CDR1 and CDR2: SQVTM and ANQGSEA.